This TCR beta chain was sequenced during a study of molecular identifiers for immune sequencing clone quantification. The table lists this clonotype with a few counts. V shed 2 bases and J 0 bases; nucleotides not matched to a gene: 7. CDR1 SGHRS and CDR2 YFSETQ come from the germline V gene. The CDR3 has 17 residues. Previously published methods and listed TCR primers were used for the bulk TCR libraries. MiXCR, run by TCRdb on the PCR reads, gives a single entry per CDR3 protein. Among about 630,000 distinct CDR3 sequences listed, about 25% were seen once. This clonotype was sampled from a human donor in good health. Some libraries in this study had Jurkat cell RNA spiked in. Sequenced material: naive CD8+ T cells from blood, with Jurkat cell RNA spiked in. Noted subset: FACS-sorted CD8+CD4-CCR7+CD45RA+ naive T cells. V usage is TRBV5-1 and J usage is TRBJ2-7, with 11 bases matching TRBD2. CDR3 region: CASSFTGTSGGSYEQYF. In nucleotides, the CDR3 is TGCGCCAGCAGCTTCACCGGGACTAGCGGAGGCTCCTACGAGCAGTACTTC.